This passage covers 19 T cell receptor beta chains from one sample sequenced in a study of T cells in localized non-small cell lung cancer. This table comes from immunoSEQ multiplex PCR, and its TCRdb copy is limited to in-frame clones, with some not included. The sample includes 19,000 or so clones, around 82% seen only once; the top ten take 34%. This material consisted of peripheral blood, taken before any cancer treatment. The receptor source for this set is a male donor aged 60 or over with stage III lung adenocarcinoma.

This sequence joins TRBV10-3 and TRBJ1-5; the D is unclear. There are 13 residues in the CDR3. The germline V gene has CDR1 ENHRY and CDR2 SYGVKD. V lost 3 bases and J 6 bases, leaving 9 bases between the germline ends. The CDR3 spells CAISDNKVQPQHF. The DNA of the CDR3 is TGTGCCATCAGTGATAATAAGGTTCAGCCCCAGCATTTT.

This rearrangement joins TRBV2 to TRBJ1-5; the match to TRBD1 covers 7 bases. Losses at the gene ends were 4 bases for V and 0 bases for J; bases not matched to a gene: 12. Germline values: CDR1 SNHLY, CDR2 FYNNEI. The CDR3 is 18 amino acids. The CDR3 sequence is CASSVLPGQRYSNQPQHF. Here the CDR3 DNA reads TGTGCCAGCAGTGTGCTCCCGGGACAGAGATATAGCAATCAGCCCCAGCATTTT.

The chain recombines TRBV7-8 with TRBJ1-1; D unclear. The CDR3 runs 12 residues. Per germline, CDR1 SGHVS and CDR2 FQNEAQ. The V and J ends lost 1 base and 11 bases respectively, with 11 bases between them. CDR3 DNA: TGTGCCAGCAGCTTAGGGGAAGAGCGGGCTTTCTTT. This gives the protein CASSLGEERAFF.

The V and J genes are TRBV2 and TRBJ1-5; weak D call: TRBD1 (5 bases). Looked up from germline, CDR1 is SNHLY and CDR2 is FYNNEI. The CDR3 length is 13 residues. V was cut by 6 bases and J by 4 bases, with 10 bases left in between. CDR3 region: CASRPTENQPQHF. CDR3 nucleotide sequence: TGTGCCAGCAGGCCGACAGAGAATCAGCCCCAGCATTTT.

This chain connects TRBV5-8 to TRBJ1-2, with D unresolved. The CDR3 is 18 amino acids. With 0 bases removed from V and 5 bases from J, the gap between germline ends came to 23 bases. Germline values: CDR1 SGHTS, CDR2 YDEGEE. CDR3 DNA sequence: TGTGCCAGCAGCTTGGTGCTAGGTGACCTCGCCCCCCCTTATGGCTACACCTTC. Protein: CASSLVLGDLAPPYGYTF.

Turning to this clone: At the DNA level, this CDR3 is encoded by other sequences in the same sample as well. The V gene is TRBV2, the J gene TRBJ2-1; 7 positions agree with TRBD1. The germline CDR1 and CDR2 sequences are SNHLY and FYNNEI. The CDR3 is 14 amino acids. V was clipped by 3 bases and J by 3 bases; unmatched bases: 2. CDR3 loop: CASSDGTDYNEQFF. The CDR3 DNA sequence: TGTGCCAGCAGTGACGGGACAGACTACAATGAGCAGTTCTTC.

The CDR3 region is CASSFGQGRDEQYF. For the CDR3, the DNA is TGTGCCAGCAGCTTCGGACAGGGACGTGACGAGCAGTACTTC. This sequence joins TRBV11-2 and TRBJ2-7, with 8 bases fitting TRBD1. The CDR3 is made up of 14 amino acids. J was trimmed by 5 bases and V by 3 bases; bases with no gene match: 6. Per the germline V gene, CDR1 is SGHAT and CDR2 is FQNNGV.

This chain links TRBV7-8 with TRBJ2-1; D may correspond to TRBD1 or TRBD2 (5 bases each). From germline, CDR1 is SGHVS and CDR2 FQNEAQ. The CDR3 sequence is 14 residues long. The V end was cut by 2 bases, the J end by 10 bases, with 15 bases between. In DNA form, the CDR3 reads TGTGCCAGCAGCTTAAAGGGGACGGGGTACGAGCAGTTCTTC. It codes for CASSLKGTGYEQFF.

The V call is TRBV6-6, the J call TRBJ2-1; D gene ambiguous. The CDR3 totals 16 residues. Germline lookup yields CDR1 MNHNY and CDR2 SVGAGI (reference sequence). Between the trimmed V and J ends, which lost 6 bases and 0 bases, there was a span of 15 bases. The CDR3 spells CASSIDGSSSYNEQFF. The CDR3 nucleotides are TGTGCCAGCAGCATAGACGGCTCAAGCTCCTACAATGAGCAGTTCTTC.

This clone appeared a single time. Compared with germline, one end of the junction differs, possibly owing to a read error. The genes are TRBV9 and TRBJ2-1, with 9 bases identical to TRBD2. Per the germline V gene, CDR1 is SGDLS and CDR2 is YYNGEE. CDR3 size: 15 residues. CDR3: CASSVGGGAYSEQFF. The CDR3 DNA is TGTGCCAGCAGCGTAGGCGGGGGGGCCTACAGTGAGCAGTTCTTC.

This clone appeared a few times. The genes are TRBV5-1 and TRBJ1-6; no definite D call. The V end lost 2 bases, the J end lost 11 bases, and 11 bases lay between the germline ends. Per germline, CDR1 SGHRS and CDR2 YFSETQ. This CDR3 spans 13 amino acids. The CDR3 spells CASSLGGIAPLHF. CDR3 coding DNA: TGCGCCAGCAGCTTAGGCGGAATAGCACCCCTCCACTTT.

The chain recombines TRBV10-2 with TRBJ1-1, with a tentative D call TRBD1 (5 bases). This CDR3 comprises 14 residues. V lost 7 bases, J lost 8 bases, and 20 bases lay in between. The germline V gene has CDR1 WSHSY and CDR2 SAAADI. The chain's CDR3 is CASKAPGQPLEAFF. The CDR3 DNA follows: TGCGCCAGCAAAGCCCCTGGACAACCCCTGGAAGCTTTCTTT.

CDR3 in amino acids: CASSFYRNTEAFF. In nucleotides, the CDR3 is TGTGCCAGCAGCTTTTACCGGAACACTGAAGCTTTCTTT. This chain joins TRBV11-3 and TRBJ1-1; D is uncertain. V was trimmed by 3 bases and J by 1 base, leaving 6 bases between them. The CDR3 runs 13 residues. The germline V gene encodes CDR1 SGHNT and CDR2 YENEEA.

The rearrangement uses TRBV7-2 and TRBJ1-2; tentatively, D is TRBD1 (5 bases). Germline V gene data show CDR1 as SGHTA and CDR2 as FQGNSA. V was clipped by 2 bases and J by 4 bases, with 17 bases between them. This CDR3 has 16 residues. The chain's CDR3 is CASSLTPETAFYGYTF. In nucleotides, the CDR3 is TGTGCCAGCAGCTTAACGCCCGAGACAGCATTCTATGGCTACACCTTC.

The CDR3 nucleotides read TGTGCCAGCAGAGAACAGAGCTCCTATAATTCACCCCTCCACTTT. Its translation: CASREQSSYNSPLHF. The gene calls are TRBV28 and TRBJ1-6; D remains unclear. The V gene lost 6 bases and the J gene lost 0 bases, with 9 bases spanning the gap. The germline V gene has CDR1 MDHEN and CDR2 SYDVKM. This CDR3 spans 15 amino acids.

In nucleotides, the CDR3 is TGTGCCAGCAGCCGCGGGTCGGGGTCACTCGCGAACACCGGGGAGCTGTTTTTT. Translation: CASSRGSGSLANTGELFF. The gene calls are TRBV5-8 and TRBJ2-2; the D gene is possibly TRBD2 (5 bases). There are 18 residues in the CDR3. The V gene lost 4 bases and the J gene lost 0 bases, with 19 bases spanning the gap. Looked up from germline, CDR1 is SGHTS and CDR2 is YDEGEE.

The sample holds one count of this clone. The rearrangement joins TRBV4-1 to TRBJ1-1; tentatively, D is TRBD1 (5 bases). Germline CDR1 is MGHRA and CDR2 is YSYEKL. Trimming took off 0 bases at V and 2 bases at J, with 16 bases between the two ends. The CDR3 spans 17 residues. The CDR3 reads CASSQDSHGTLNTEAFF. The CDR3 DNA sequence: TGCGCCAGCAGCCAAGATTCCCATGGGACGCTAAACACTGAAGCTTTCTTT.

In DNA form, the CDR3 reads TGTGCCAGTAGTATTGGAGGGCTCACTGAAGCTTTCTTT. Translating it yields CASSIGGLTEAFF. This chain joins TRBV19 and TRBJ1-1; D is unclear. Germline CDR1 reads LNHDA; CDR2 reads SQIVND (reference sequence). V was clipped by 3 bases and J by 4 bases, with 9 bases between them. The CDR3 has 13 amino acids.

This chain links TRBV6-5 with TRBJ2-7, with 8 bases fitting TRBD1. CDR3 length: 15 residues. CDR1 and CDR2 (germline): MNHEY, SVGAGI. V dropped 0 bases and J dropped 0; count of bases not matched to a gene: 1. The CDR3 is CASSYSGQGSYEQYF. The CDR3 DNA is TGTGCCAGCAGTTACTCCGGACAGGGCTCCTACGAGCAGTACTTC.